Each of the 18 T cell receptor beta chains below was sequenced from the same sample in a study of T cell responses to AZD1222 COVID-19 vaccine. Profiled with immunoSEQ multiplex PCR; TCRdb holds only in-frame clones, not every one. The data hold around 99,000 clones, with around 92% observed a single time. Here the sequenced sample was peripheral blood, taken 28 days after the second AZD1222 dose. These TCRs come from an adult who received the AZD1222 COVID-19 vaccine.

This chain joins TRBV28 and TRBJ1-6; perhaps TRBD1 as D (6 bases). V dropped 2 bases and J dropped 7 bases, with 12 bases sitting between them. This CDR3 comprises 15 residues. CDR1 and CDR2 from the germline V gene are MDHEN and SYDVKM. CDR3 DNA: TGTGCCAGCAGTTTACCCCAGGGGATGAATTCACCCCTCCACTTT. Its translation: CASSLPQGMNSPLHF.

The table lists this clone with a count of one. V gene TRBV7-9 combines with J gene TRBJ1-3; D possibly corresponds to TRBD1 (5 bases). V lost 1 base, J lost 0 bases, and 16 bases lay in between. The CDR3 spans 18 residues. Germline CDR1 is SEHNR and CDR2 is FQNEAQ (reference sequence). The CDR3, as DNA: TGTGCCAGCAGCTTAGTCCCTCTGACAGTTATCTCTGGAAACACCATATATTTT. This translates into CASSLVPLTVISGNTIYF. The full variable domain, with the rest looked up from reference TRBV7-9 and TRBJ1-3, is DTGVSQNPRHKITKRGQNVTFRCDPISEHNRLYWYRQTLGQGPEFLTYFQNEAQLEKSRLLSDRFSAERPKGSFSTLEIQRTEQGDSAMYLCASSLVPLTVISGNTIYFGEGSWLTVV.

V and J are TRBV6-5 and TRBJ1-6, with D possibly TRBD1 on 5 matching bases. The V and J ends lost 6 bases and 8 bases respectively, with 11 bases between them. Germline V gene lookup returns CDR1 MNHEY and CDR2 SVGAGI. The CDR3 has 13 residues. The CDR3 here is CASRLTRDSPLHF. The CDR3, as DNA: TGTGCCAGCAGGTTAACCAGGGATTCACCCCTCCACTTT.

The chain links TRBV14 to TRBJ1-1; D uncertain. V was cut by 2 bases and J by 1 base, with 8 bases left in between. The germline CDR1 and CDR2 sequences are SGHDN and FVKESK. This CDR3 is 14 amino acids long. The CDR3 DNA reads TGTGCCAGCAGCCAACTCTTATCGAACACTGAAGCTTTCTTT. Translated, it gives CASSQLLSNTEAFF.

This chain joins TRBV12-5 and TRBJ1-2; D is undetermined. Germline-derived CDR1 and CDR2 are LGHNT and FRNRAP. V was clipped by 3 bases and J by 8 bases, with 13 bases between them. This CDR3 has 13 residues. CDR3 sequence reads: CASGLTSLGGYTF. As DNA, the CDR3 is TGTGCTAGTGGTTTAACAAGCCTAGGGGGCTACACCTTC.

This sequence joins TRBV5-5 and TRBJ2-1; 9 bases agree with TRBD2. Germline V CDR1 and CDR2: SGHKS, YYEKEE (reference sequence). The junction had 1 base not matched to a gene; V was cut back by 3 bases and J by 0 bases. The CDR3 is 15 amino acids. CDR3 DNA sequence: TGTGCCAGCAGCTCTAGCGGGACCTCCTACAATGAGCAGTTCTTC. It is translated as CASSSSGTSYNEQFF.

The V call is TRBV19, the J call TRBJ2-4; D may be TRBD2 (6 bases). The germline gives CDR1 LNHDA, CDR2 SQIVND (reference sequence). Between the trimmed V and J ends, which lost 5 bases and 0 bases, there was a span of 17 bases. This CDR3 has 17 amino acids. CDR3 residues: CASSFHGGILAKNIQYF. Written as DNA, the CDR3 is TGTGCCAGTAGTTTCCACGGGGGAATCCTAGCCAAAAACATTCAGTACTTC.

CDR3 sequence: CASRATGWDEQFF. Written as DNA, the CDR3 is TGTGCCAGCAGGGCGACAGGGTGGGATGAGCAGTTCTTC. The gene calls are TRBV12-3 or TRBV12-4 and TRBJ2-1; 7 positions agree with TRBD1. The CDR3 covers 13 residues. V dropped 6 bases and J dropped 8; count of bases not matched to a gene: 7.

V gene TRBV11-2 combines with J gene TRBJ2-5; D not certain. Germline CDR1 reads SGHAT; CDR2 reads FQNNGV. The CDR3 runs to 16 residues. V lost 4 bases and J 4 bases, leaving 19 bases between the germline ends. Written as DNA, the CDR3 is TGTGCCAGCAGCTCCCTGTCAGGAGCCGATCGAGAGACCCAGTACTTC. Amino acid sequence: CASSSLSGADRETQYF.

V usage is TRBV7-9 and J usage is TRBJ2-7, with 8 bases lining up with TRBD1. This CDR3 is built from 15 residues. Germline CDR1 is SEHNR and CDR2 is FQNEAQ (reference sequence). J was trimmed by 3 bases and V by 0 bases; bases with no gene match: 4. This chain's CDR3 is CASSLARGPNYEQYF. Written as DNA, the CDR3 is TGTGCCAGCAGCTTAGCCAGGGGGCCCAACTACGAGCAGTACTTC.

The V call is TRBV5-1, the J call TRBJ2-2; possible D gene TRBD1, 6 bases. The V end was cut by 1 base, the J end by 2 bases, with 18 bases between. This CDR3 contains 18 residues. From germline, CDR1 is SGHRS and CDR2 YFSETQ. In DNA, the CDR3 is TGCGCCAGCAGCTTGACCGGAGGCAGGGGTCGAAACACCGGGGAGCTGTTTTTT. It yields the protein CASSLTGGRGRNTGELFF.

The chain carries TRBV28 and TRBJ2-7; the match to TRBD1 covers 9 bases. The ends lost 6 bases at V and 1 base at J; junction bases unmatched: 13. Germline CDR1 is MDHEN and CDR2 is SYDVKM. The CDR3 runs 17 residues. This CDR3 reads CASRLGGAGTGSYEQYF. The CDR3 DNA reads TGTGCCAGCAGACTTGGAGGGGCCGGGACAGGGTCCTACGAGCAGTACTTC.

The rearrangement uses TRBV5-4 and TRBJ1-2, with TRBD1 identical over 7 bases. V was clipped by 5 bases and J by 3 bases; unmatched bases: 7. The CDR3 extends over 14 amino acids. Germline CDR1 reads SGHNT; CDR2 reads YYREEE (reference sequence). CDR3 amino acids: CASSGNRGDYGYTF. The CDR3 DNA sequence: TGTGCCAGCAGTGGGAACAGGGGAGACTATGGCTACACCTTC.

The chain uses TRBV2 and TRBJ2-7; D perhaps matches TRBD1 (5 bases). The CDR3 is 12 amino acids. Per germline, CDR1 SNHLY and CDR2 FYNNEI. V lost 7 bases and J lost 4, with 11 bases in between. CDR3 in amino acids: CASTYDSYEQYF. CDR3 nucleotides: TGTGCCAGCACTTATGACAGTTACGAGCAGTACTTC.

The chain uses TRBV6-5 and TRBJ1-5; TRBD1 is a possible D gene (6 bases). Per germline, CDR1 MNHEY and CDR2 SVGAGI. This CDR3 is 15 amino acids long. V shed 6 bases and J shed 9 bases, with 21 bases lying between them. The CDR3 here is CASSPKTKGGRPQHF. The DNA of the CDR3 is TGTGCCAGCAGCCCGAAGACGAAGGGGGGCAGGCCCCAGCATTTT.

The V and J genes are TRBV5-1 and TRBJ2-1; the D is unclear. V was trimmed by 4 bases and J by 3 bases, leaving 11 bases between them. The germline V gene encodes CDR1 SGHRS and CDR2 YFSETQ. The CDR3 length is 14 residues. CDR3 coding DNA: TGCGCCAGCAGCGGCTGGAATATCTACAATGAGCAGTTCTTC. As protein: CASSGWNIYNEQFF.

The CDR3 sequence is CASSFPDRRDTEAFF. DNA for the CDR3: TGTGCCAGCAGCTTCCCCGACAGGCGGGACACTGAAGCTTTCTTT. The chain recombines TRBV5-4 with TRBJ1-1; TRBD1 is a possible D gene (6 bases). Trimming took off 2 bases at V and 3 bases at J, with 14 bases between the two ends. Germline CDR1 SGHNT, CDR2 YYREEE (reference sequence). This CDR3 comprises 15 residues. The whole variable domain, filled in from reference TRBV5-4 and TRBJ1-1, reads ETGVTQSPTHLIKTRGQQVTLRCSSQSGHNTVSWYQQALGQGPQFIFQYYREEENGRGNFPPRFSGLQFPNYSSELNVNALELDDSALYLCASSFPDRRDTEAFFGQGTRLTVV.

V and J are TRBV6-5 and TRBJ1-1; no reliable D call. The V gene lost 2 bases and the J gene lost 5 bases, with 15 bases spanning the gap. Germline V gene data show CDR1 as MNHEY and CDR2 as SVGAGI. This CDR3 has 15 amino acids. The CDR3 DNA is TGTGCCAGCAGTTACGGTTCACAAGGAAGGACTGAAGCTTTCTTT. Translation gives CASSYGSQGRTEAFF.